This TCR beta chain is drawn from a study of T cell responses to AZD1222 COVID-19 vaccine. Study overall: Pooling of second doses given at about 4 or about 12 weeks was done.

The repertoire was sequenced with immunoSEQ multiplex PCR; TCRdb's copy has only in-frame clones and lacks some. The sample has around 80,000 clones, roughly 88% seen once. Trimming at V came to 0 bases and at J to 8 bases, leaving 8 bases not matched to a gene. Per the germline V gene, CDR1 is SGHRS and CDR2 is YFSETQ. This CDR3 comprises 15 residues. The J gene is TRBJ2-1, the V gene TRBV5-1, with 7 bases matching TRBD1. Sample: peripheral blood, taken on day 0 of AZD1222 vaccination. The clonotype was recovered from an adult in good health. DNA for the CDR3: TGCGCCAGCAGCTTGGAGCCAGGGGGTAATTATGAGCAGTTCTTC. It specifies CASSLEPGGNYEQFF.